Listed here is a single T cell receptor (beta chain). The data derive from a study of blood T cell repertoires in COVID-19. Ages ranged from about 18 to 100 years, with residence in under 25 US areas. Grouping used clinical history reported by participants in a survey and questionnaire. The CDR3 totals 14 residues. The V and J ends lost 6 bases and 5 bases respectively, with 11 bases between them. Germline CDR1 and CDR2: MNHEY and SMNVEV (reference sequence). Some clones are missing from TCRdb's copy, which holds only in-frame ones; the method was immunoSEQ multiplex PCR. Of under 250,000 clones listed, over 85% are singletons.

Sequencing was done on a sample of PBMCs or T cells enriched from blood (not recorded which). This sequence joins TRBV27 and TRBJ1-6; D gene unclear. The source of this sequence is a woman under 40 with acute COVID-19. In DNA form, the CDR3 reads TGTGCCAGCAGACAGCTTATTGATAATTCACCCCTCCACTTT. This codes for CASRQLIDNSPLHF.